These 23 T cell receptor beta chains were all obtained from the same sample, sequenced in a study of T cell repertoires in cytomegalovirus infection. One entry per CDR3 protein, called by TCRdb with MiXCR from the reads. The sample shows about 570,000 distinct CDR3 sequences, 40% of them seen only once. Their recognized antigens are unknown. The sequenced sample was cultured PBMCs, obtained from culture after CMV antigen stimulation. The receptor set was obtained from a human donor in good health (CMV status not recorded). Some clones in this sample may be carry-over from other donors' samples.

The table lists this clonotype with many counts. The chain is built from TRBV7-2 and TRBJ2-1; D not resolved. This CDR3 region has 13 residues. Between the trimmed V and J ends, which lost 1 base and 3 bases, there was a span of 4 bases. Germline V gene lookup returns CDR1 SGHTA and CDR2 FQGNSA. DNA for the CDR3: TGTGCCAGCAGCTTAGATAGCTACAATGAGCAGTTCTTC. Amino acid sequence: CASSLDSYNEQFF.

The CDR3 DNA follows: TGCGCCAGCAGCATAGGACGGGCACTCGAAGCTAACTATGGCTACACCTTC. Protein: CASSIGRALEANYGYTF. The V call is TRBV5-1, the J call TRBJ1-2; D call uncertain. The V and J ends lost 4 bases and 0 bases respectively, with 19 bases between them. The germline CDR1 and CDR2 sequences are SGHRS and YFSETQ. This CDR3 is 17 amino acids long.

V and J are TRBV12-3 or TRBV12-4 and TRBJ2-5, with a possible D match to TRBD1 (6 bases). CDR3 length: 11 residues. Trimming removed 0 bases from V and 10 bases from J, with 6 bases in between. The CDR3 sequence is CASSLAGHQYF. The DNA for the CDR3 is TGTGCCAGCAGTTTAGCGGGACACCAGTACTTC.

The chain employs TRBV28 and TRBJ2-3; D is unresolved. Trimming removed 7 bases from V and 6 bases from J, with 14 bases in between. The germline V gene encodes CDR1 MDHEN and CDR2 SYDVKM. CDR3 length equals 13 residues. The CDR3 sequence is CASNHGYRDTQYF. CDR3 nucleotides: TGTGCCAGCAATCACGGGTATCGGGATACGCAGTATTTT. The full variable domain, with the rest looked up from reference TRBV28 and TRBJ2-3, is DVKVTQSSRYLVKRTGEKVFLECVQDMDHENMFWYRQDPGLGLRLIYFSYDVKMKEKGDIPEGYSVSREKKERFSLILESASTNQTSMYLCASNHGYRDTQYFGPGTRLTVL.

This clonotype was observed many times. The rearrangement joins TRBV7-2 to TRBJ2-3; 10 bases match TRBD2. This CDR3 contains 17 residues. Per germline, CDR1 SGHTA and CDR2 FQGNSA. The V gene end was trimmed by 5 bases and the J gene end by 5 bases; junction bases not matched to a gene: 13. The CDR3 here is CASSTRISGRAEDTQYF. The CDR3 coding sequence is TGTGCCAGCAGCACCAGGATAAGCGGGAGGGCAGAAGATACGCAGTATTTT.

In regard to this clonotype: One junction end does not reproduce the germline sequence, and a read error may be involved. CDR3 coding DNA: TGTGCCAGCAGCCAGTCGCCGGGGCAACGAGGGAGCGAGCAGTTCTTC. It yields the protein CASSQSPGQRGSEQFF. The J gene is TRBJ2-1, the V gene TRBV4-1, with D tentatively TRBD1 or TRBD2 (5 bases each). The germline V gene encodes CDR1 MGHRA and CDR2 YSYEKL. There are 16 residues in the CDR3.

V is TRBV19 and J is TRBJ1-2; 9 bases match TRBD1. CDR1 is LNHDA, CDR2 SQIVND, per germline (reference sequence). V was clipped by 7 bases and J by 8 bases; unmatched bases: 8. There are 13 residues in the CDR3. CDR3: CASTLGQGRGYTF. CDR3 coding DNA: TGTGCCAGTACCCTGGGACAGGGAAGAGGCTACACCTTC.

This chain links TRBV7-2 with TRBJ1-2, with D perhaps TRBD1 (5 bases). The germline gives CDR1 SGHTA, CDR2 FQGNSA. Trimming cost V 2 bases and J 2 bases, with 9 bases left between them. This CDR3 is built from 14 residues. The CDR3 DNA reads as TGTGCCAGCAGCTTACGGGGCCTGAACTATGGCTACACCTTC. Translated, it gives CASSLRGLNYGYTF.

This clonotype occurred once. The chain carries TRBV20-1 and TRBJ2-5, with D unresolved. The CDR3 is made up of 12 amino acids. V was pared by 3 bases and J by 4 bases, with 9 bases between. The germline V gene encodes CDR1 DFQATT and CDR2 SNEGSKA (reference sequence). DNA of the CDR3: TGCAGTGCTAGCCAGCTCCCAGAGACCCAGTACTTC. Its translation is CSASQLPETQYF.

This clonotype was counted many times. The V call is TRBV7-2, the J call TRBJ1-4, with D perhaps TRBD1 (5 bases). Germline V gene lookup returns CDR1 SGHTA and CDR2 FQGNSA. This CDR3 is 18 amino acids long. Trimming removed 1 base from V and 8 bases from J, with 23 bases in between. As DNA, the CDR3 is TGTGCCAGCAGCTTAGGCTGGGCAGGGCCAAGGATTGGGGAAAAACTGTTTTTT. It codes for CASSLGWAGPRIGEKLFF.

The table lists this clonotype with many counts. J is TRBJ2-3 and V is TRBV7-9; D is possibly TRBD2 (6 bases). V was shortened by 4 bases and J by 3 bases, with 14 bases between the two germline ends. CDR3 size: 15 residues. Per the germline V gene, CDR1 is SEHNR and CDR2 is FQNEAQ (reference sequence). CDR3 sequence reads: CASSSSRRETDTQYF. The CDR3 coding sequence is TGTGCCAGCAGCTCCTCTCGACGGGAGACAGATACGCAGTATTTT.

This clonotype was detected a few times. Written as DNA, the CDR3 is TGTGCCAGCAGCTTAGTCCCTCTAGCGGGGCAAGAGACCCAGTACTTC. Its translation is CASSLVPLAGQETQYF. The V and J genes are TRBV7-2 and TRBJ2-5; 9 positions match TRBD2. Germline trimming cut 1 base from V and 2 bases from J; bases unmatched to any gene: 5. CDR1 and CDR2 (germline): SGHTA, FQGNSA. CDR3 size: 16 residues. The full variable domain, completed using reference TRBV7-2 and TRBJ2-5, is GAGVSQSPSNKVTEKGKDVELRCDPISGHTALYWYRQSLGQGLEFLIYFQGNSAPDKSGLPSDRFSAERTGGSVSTLTIQRTQQEDSAVYLCASSLVPLAGQETQYFGPGTRLLVL.

This clonotype was found a few times. The rearrangement uses TRBV2 and TRBJ2-2, with D possibly matching TRBD1 (6 bases). V shed 7 bases and J shed 4 bases, with 10 bases lying between them. Germline assignment: CDR1 SNHLY and CDR2 FYNNEI. The CDR3 has 13 residues. The CDR3 is CASTGQPTGELFF. The CDR3 coding sequence is TGTGCCAGCACAGGACAGCCCACCGGGGAGCTGTTTTTT.

The chain has TRBV5-4 and TRBJ2-7, with D unclear. The CDR3 sequence is 15 residues long. V shed 4 bases and J shed 5 bases, with 19 bases lying between them. The germline CDR1 and CDR2 sequences are SGHNT and YYREEE (reference sequence). The CDR3, as DNA: TGTGCCAGCAGCCGAGGACCGATGGTGGGAAACGAGCAGTACTTC. Its protein is CASSRGPMVGNEQYF.

There are many counts of this clonotype. The rearrangement uses TRBV7-2 and TRBJ1-2; D is perhaps TRBD1 (5 bases). Looked up from germline, CDR1 is SGHTA and CDR2 is FQGNSA. Deletions cut 5 bases from V and 4 bases from J, with 23 bases between. This CDR3 region has 17 residues. The CDR3 coding sequence is TGTGCCAGCAGCCCGGGGAGGGGCGCATTCCCTATCTATGGCTACACCTTC. Protein: CASSPGRGAFPIYGYTF.

The chain couples TRBV6-8 to TRBJ2-7; 9 nucleotides align to TRBD1. The CDR3 loop spans 12 amino acids. Germline V gives CDR1 MNHGY, CDR2 SAAAGT. Trimming cost V 7 bases and J 5 bases; bases outside gene matches: 3. The CDR3 nucleotides read TGTGCCAGCAACAGGGGGCCTAACGAGCAGTACTTC. Translating gives CASNRGPNEQYF.

This clonotype showed up just a few times. The chain carries TRBV5-1 and TRBJ2-3, with D uncertain. Germline V gene data show CDR1 as SGHRS and CDR2 as YFSETQ. The CDR3 has 12 amino acids. Trimming cost V 4 bases and J 5 bases, with 8 bases left between them. CDR3 amino acids: CASSKEEDTQYF. The CDR3 DNA follows: TGCGCCAGCAGCAAAGAAGAAGATACGCAGTATTTT.

This clonotype showed up just a few times. This chain uses TRBV7-6 with TRBJ2-5; 12 nucleotides agree with TRBD1. Germline V gene lookup returns CDR1 SGHVS and CDR2 FNYEAQ. V lost 2 bases to trimming and J lost 5 bases; unmatched junction nucleotides: 12. This CDR3 contains 18 residues. CDR3 in amino acids: CASSLTPRGQGARETQYF. In DNA, the CDR3 is TGTGCCAGCAGCTTAACCCCCCGGGGACAGGGGGCGCGGGAGACCCAGTACTTC.

With respect to this clonotype: A much larger clone lies a single base off, so this may be a read error. In DNA, the CDR3 is TGTGCCATCAGTGCCCTCTACGAGCAGTACTTC. As protein: CAISALYEQYF. The chain carries TRBV10-3 and TRBJ2-7; D is uncertain. This CDR3 spans 11 amino acids. Germline CDR1 is ENHRY and CDR2 is SYGVKD. Trimming shortened V by 4 bases and J by 3 bases, and 4 bases separated the two germline ends.

This chain links TRBV9 with TRBJ1-5; the D gene is possibly TRBD1 (5 bases). Trimming removed 3 bases from V and 7 bases from J, with 11 bases in between. The CDR3 runs to 13 residues. In germline, CDR1 is SGDLS, CDR2 YYNGEE. The CDR3 region is CASSARWGQPQHF. As DNA, the CDR3 is TGTGCCAGCAGCGCAAGATGGGGGCAGCCCCAGCATTTT. The variable domain in full, with the rest retrieved from reference TRBV9 and TRBJ1-5, is DSGVTQTPKHLITATGQRVTLRCSPRSGDLSVYWYQQSLDQGLQFLIQYYNGEERAKGNILERFSAQQFPDLHSELNLSSLELGDSALYFCASSARWGQPQHFGDGTRLSIL.

The V gene is TRBV28, the J gene TRBJ1-4; D may be TRBD1 (6 bases). The CDR3 extends over 14 amino acids. The germline V gene encodes CDR1 MDHEN and CDR2 SYDVKM. Trimming took 6 bases from V and 7 from J, leaving 15 bases between them. The chain's CDR3 is CASSPVQGFEKLFF. CDR3 sequence (DNA): TGTGCCAGCAGCCCGGTTCAGGGGTTTGAAAAACTGTTTTTT.

This rearrangement joins TRBV7-6 to TRBJ2-5, with unresolved D. The germline V and J ends were trimmed by 3 bases and 5 bases, with 7 bases remaining between them. This CDR3 region has 12 residues. Germline V gene lookup returns CDR1 SGHVS and CDR2 FNYEAQ. DNA for the CDR3: TGTGCCAGCAGCTTCTTACGGGAGACCCAGTACTTC. It encodes CASSFLRETQYF. Together with reference TRBV7-6 and TRBJ2-5, the CDR3 gives the full variable domain: GAGVSQSPRYKVTKRGQDVALRCDPISGHVSLYWYRQALGQGPEFLTYFNYEAQQDKSGLPNDRFSAERPEGSISTLTIQRTEQRDSAMYRCASSFLRETQYFGPGTRLLVL.

V and J are TRBV14 and TRBJ2-3, with D unclear. Germline V lookup: CDR1 SGHDN, CDR2 FVKESK. This CDR3 has 12 amino acids. Trimming removed 3 bases at V and 8 bases at J, with 9 bases between. This chain's CDR3 is CASSQSGATQYF. In nucleotides, the CDR3 is TGTGCCAGCAGCCAGTCCGGAGCTACGCAGTATTTT.